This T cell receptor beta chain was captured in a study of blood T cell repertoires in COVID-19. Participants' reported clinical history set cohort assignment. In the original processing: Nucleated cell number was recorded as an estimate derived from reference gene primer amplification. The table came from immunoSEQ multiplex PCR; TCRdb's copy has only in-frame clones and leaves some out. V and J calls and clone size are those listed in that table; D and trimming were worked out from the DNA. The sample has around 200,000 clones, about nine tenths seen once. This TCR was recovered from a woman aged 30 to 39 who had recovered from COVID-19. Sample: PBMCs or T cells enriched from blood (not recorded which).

The CDR3 DNA is TGTGCCAGCAGCTCAGGACTAGACGTAGGCGATGAGCAGTTCTTC. Translated: CASSSGLDVGDEQFF. The V and J genes are TRBV7-9 and TRBJ2-1; 7 bases align to TRBD2. Germline assignment: CDR1 SEHNR and CDR2 FQNEAQ (reference sequence). This CDR3 is built from 15 residues. Trimming removed 4 bases from V and 8 bases from J; junction bases left unmatched: 11.